The sequence of this T cell receptor (beta chain) was determined in a study of PD-L1 blockade in urothelial cancer. Study information: Analyzed time points were 3 weeks (second dose) and 6 weeks after therapy began.

Assay: immunoSEQ multiplex PCR; the TCRdb copy retains only in-frame clones and omits some. The sample records 71,000 or so clones, 85% to 90% being singletons. The CDR3 totals 21 residues. The rearrangement uses TRBV1 and TRBJ2-6; the D segment call TRBD2 is taken from the table without a DNA check. TRBV1 is a known pseudogene. The sequence was collected from a man in his fifties or sixties with urothelial cancer. The sequencing used PBMCs, collected around atezolizumab (anti-PD-L1) treatment. The CDR3 nucleotides are TGCACCAGCAGCCCCCTACAAGCTAGCGGGAGGAAGCTCTTTGGGGCCAACGTCCTGACTTTC. Its protein product is CTSSPLQASGRKLFGANVLTF.